This TCR beta chain was obtained from a study of blood T cells in healthy people across ages. Study summary: Researchers report that template switching captured about one barcoded beta molecule per two T cells. Study results and limitations: Age advanced and TCR beta diversity per million T cells fell, roughly linearly. Estimated diversity across one million T cells was deemed an underestimate.

The length of the CDR3 is 17 residues. V lost 3 bases and J lost 0, with 12 bases in between. This clonotype was detected a few times. Its antigen is as yet unknown. Sample-barcoded 5' priming and a J-beta primer mix drove a second PCR of roughly 6 to 12 cycles. Every cDNA molecule carried a tag from a template-switch adaptor bearing 12 random nucleotides. TCRdb ran MiXCR on the 5' RACE reads and lists one entry per CDR3 protein. The data contain roughly 730,000 distinct CDR3 sequences, 56% of them singletons. The TCR was taken from a man aged 40-55 years in good health. Sequencing was performed on blood. V usage is TRBV12-3 or TRBV12-4 and J usage is TRBJ2-6, with D perhaps being TRBD1 or TRBD2 (5 bases each). Written as DNA, the CDR3 is TGTGCCAGCAGTTTGATGGGGGAACACTCTGGGGCCAACGTCCTGACTTTC. This gives the protein CASSLMGEHSGANVLTF.